A single T cell receptor (beta chain) is shown here with its context. Antigen: not known. Sequencing was performed with immunoSEQ multiplex PCR; in TCRdb, only in-frame clones are kept and a portion is missing. The table lists 150,000 or so clones, over 80% of them singletons. This record belongs to a study of T cell responses to AZD1222 COVID-19 vaccine. Study outcomes and limitations: Females made up more of the donors, who were largely white British, and clonal diversity may have come out too low. All repertoire sampling was performed exclusively after the peak T cell response. Spike-specific TCR breadth and depth grew following two AZD1222 doses.

The CDR3 totals 14 residues. V was trimmed by 5 bases and J by 7 bases, leaving 15 bases between them. Germline V CDR1 and CDR2: MNHEY, SMNVEV (reference sequence). The J gene is TRBJ2-1, the V gene TRBV27; weak D call: TRBD1 (6 bases). Sequenced material: peripheral blood, taken 28 days after the second AZD1222 dose. This clonotype originated in an adult who received the AZD1222 COVID-19 vaccine. The CDR3 sequence: CASSPEVQGNEQFF. In DNA form, the CDR3 reads TGTGCCAGCAGTCCCGAGGTCCAGGGGAATGAGCAGTTCTTC.